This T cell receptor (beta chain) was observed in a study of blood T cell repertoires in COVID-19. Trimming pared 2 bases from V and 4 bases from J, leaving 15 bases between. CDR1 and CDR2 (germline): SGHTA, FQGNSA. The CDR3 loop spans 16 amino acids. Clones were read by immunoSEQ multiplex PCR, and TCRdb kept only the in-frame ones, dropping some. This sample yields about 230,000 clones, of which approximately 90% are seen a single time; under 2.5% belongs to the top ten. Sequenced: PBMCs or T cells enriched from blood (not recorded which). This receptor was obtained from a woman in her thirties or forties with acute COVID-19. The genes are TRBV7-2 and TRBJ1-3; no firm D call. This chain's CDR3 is CASSLLGSGFGNTIYF. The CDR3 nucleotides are TGTGCCAGCAGCTTATTGGGTTCCGGGTTCGGAAACACCATATATTTT. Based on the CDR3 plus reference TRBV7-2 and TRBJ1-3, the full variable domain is GAGVSQSPSNKVTEKGKDVELRCDPISGHTALYWYRQSLGQGLEFLIYFQGNSAPDKSGLPSDRFSAERTGGSVSTLTIQRTQQEDSAVYLCASSLLGSGFGNTIYFGEGSWLTVV.